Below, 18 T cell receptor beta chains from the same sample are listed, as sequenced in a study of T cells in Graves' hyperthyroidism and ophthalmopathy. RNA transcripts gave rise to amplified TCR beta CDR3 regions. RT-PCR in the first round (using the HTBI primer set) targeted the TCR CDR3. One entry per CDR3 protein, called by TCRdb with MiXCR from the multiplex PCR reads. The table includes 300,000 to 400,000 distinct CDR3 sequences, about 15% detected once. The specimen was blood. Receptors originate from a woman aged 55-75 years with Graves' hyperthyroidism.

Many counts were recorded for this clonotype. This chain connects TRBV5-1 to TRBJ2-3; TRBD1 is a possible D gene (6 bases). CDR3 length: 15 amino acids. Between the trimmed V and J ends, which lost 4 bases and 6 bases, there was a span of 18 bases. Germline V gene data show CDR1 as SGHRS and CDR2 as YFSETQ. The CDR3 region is CASSPDVGGTDTQYF. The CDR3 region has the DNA TGCGCCAGCAGCCCGGACGTAGGGGGTACCGATACGCAGTATTTT.

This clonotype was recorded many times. CDR3 residues: CASRREANVLTF. The CDR3, as DNA: TGTGCCAGCAGGAGGGAGGCCAACGTCCTGACTTTC. J is TRBJ2-6 and V is TRBV11-2, with a possible D match to TRBD2 (5 bases). The V end was cut by 6 bases, the J end by 6 bases, with 6 bases between. In germline, CDR1 is SGHAT, CDR2 FQNNGV. The CDR3 is made up of 12 amino acids.

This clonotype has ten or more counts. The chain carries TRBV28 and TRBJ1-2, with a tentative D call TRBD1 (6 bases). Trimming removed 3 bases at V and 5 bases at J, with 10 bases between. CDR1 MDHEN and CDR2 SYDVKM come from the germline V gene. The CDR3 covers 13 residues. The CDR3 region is CASSLTGAYGYTF. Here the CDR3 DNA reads TGTGCCAGCAGTTTGACAGGAGCTTATGGCTACACCTTC.

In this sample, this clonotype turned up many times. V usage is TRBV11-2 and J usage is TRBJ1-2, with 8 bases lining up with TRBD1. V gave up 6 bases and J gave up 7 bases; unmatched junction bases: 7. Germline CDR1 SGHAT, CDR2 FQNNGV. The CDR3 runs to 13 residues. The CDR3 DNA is TGTGCCAGCAGTTCTGACAGGGGAAGTGGCTACACCTTC. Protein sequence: CASSSDRGSGYTF.

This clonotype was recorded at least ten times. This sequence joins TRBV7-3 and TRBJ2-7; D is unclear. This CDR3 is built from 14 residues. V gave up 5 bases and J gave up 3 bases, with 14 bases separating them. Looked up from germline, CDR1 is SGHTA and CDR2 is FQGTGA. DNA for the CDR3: TGTGCCAGCAGCCCCCCCGGTGTGGGCTACGAGCAGTACTTC. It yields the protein CASSPPGVGYEQYF.

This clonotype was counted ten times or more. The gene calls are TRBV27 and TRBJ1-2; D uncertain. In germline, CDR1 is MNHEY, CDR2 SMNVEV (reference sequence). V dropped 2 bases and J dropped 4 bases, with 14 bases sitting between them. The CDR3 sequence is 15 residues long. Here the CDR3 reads CASSLRVYGGYGYTF. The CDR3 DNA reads TGTGCCAGCAGTTTAAGGGTATACGGAGGCTATGGCTACACCTTC.

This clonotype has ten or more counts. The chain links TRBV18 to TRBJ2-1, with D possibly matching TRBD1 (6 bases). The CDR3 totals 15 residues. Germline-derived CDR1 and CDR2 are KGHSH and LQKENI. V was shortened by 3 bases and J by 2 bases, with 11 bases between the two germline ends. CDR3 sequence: CASSPDSGPYNEQFF. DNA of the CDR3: TGTGCCAGCTCACCGGACAGTGGACCCTACAATGAGCAGTTCTTC.

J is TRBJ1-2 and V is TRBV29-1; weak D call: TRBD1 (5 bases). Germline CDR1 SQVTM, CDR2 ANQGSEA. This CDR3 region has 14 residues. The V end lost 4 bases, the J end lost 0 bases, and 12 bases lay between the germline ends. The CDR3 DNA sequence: TGCAGCGTTGTCGGGGGGAGGGCTAACTATGGCTACACCTTC. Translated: CSVVGGRANYGYTF.

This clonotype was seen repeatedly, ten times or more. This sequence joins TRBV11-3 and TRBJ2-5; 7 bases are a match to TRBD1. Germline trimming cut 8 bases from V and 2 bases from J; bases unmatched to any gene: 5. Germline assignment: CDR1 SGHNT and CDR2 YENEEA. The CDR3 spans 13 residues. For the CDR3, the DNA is TGTGCCAGCGGCCGGGACAGACAAGAGACCCAGTACTTC. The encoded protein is CASGRDRQETQYF.

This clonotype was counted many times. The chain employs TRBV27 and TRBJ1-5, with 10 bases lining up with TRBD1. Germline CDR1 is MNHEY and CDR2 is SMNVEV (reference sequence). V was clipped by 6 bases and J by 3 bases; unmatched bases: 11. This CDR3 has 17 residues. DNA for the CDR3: TGTGCCAGCAGCAGACTGACAGGGGGCGAGGACAATCAGCCCCAGCATTTT. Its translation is CASSRLTGGEDNQPQHF.

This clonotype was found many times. DNA of the CDR3: TGCGCCAGCAGCTCATCCGGGACTAGTGGTGAGCAGTTCTTC. Its protein product is CASSSSGTSGEQFF. The chain joins TRBV5-1 to TRBJ2-1, with 8 bases lining up with TRBD2. CDR1 and CDR2 (germline): SGHRS, YFSETQ. After removal of 3 bases from V and 9 bases from J, the junction contained 8 bases not matched to a gene. CDR3 length: 14 residues.

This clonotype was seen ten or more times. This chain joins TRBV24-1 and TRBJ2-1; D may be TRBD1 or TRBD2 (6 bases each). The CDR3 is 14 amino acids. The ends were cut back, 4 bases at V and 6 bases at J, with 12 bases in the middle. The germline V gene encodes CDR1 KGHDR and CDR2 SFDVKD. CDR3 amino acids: CATSESGAINEQFF. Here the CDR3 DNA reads TGTGCCACCAGTGAGTCGGGGGCCATCAATGAGCAGTTCTTC.

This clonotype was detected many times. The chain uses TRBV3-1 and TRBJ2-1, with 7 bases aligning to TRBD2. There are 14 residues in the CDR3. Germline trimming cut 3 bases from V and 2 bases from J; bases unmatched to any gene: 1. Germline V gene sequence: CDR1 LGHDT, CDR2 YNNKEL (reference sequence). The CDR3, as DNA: TGTGCCAGCAGCCATAGCGGGCCCTACAATGAGCAGTTCTTC. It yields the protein CASSHSGPYNEQFF.

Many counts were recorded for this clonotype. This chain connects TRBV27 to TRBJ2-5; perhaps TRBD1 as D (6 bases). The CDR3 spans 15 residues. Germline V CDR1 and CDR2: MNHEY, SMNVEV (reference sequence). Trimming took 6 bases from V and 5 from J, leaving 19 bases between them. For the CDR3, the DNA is TGTGCCAGCAGACAGGGCTCCTACCTCCTGGAGACCCAGTACTTC. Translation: CASRQGSYLLETQYF.

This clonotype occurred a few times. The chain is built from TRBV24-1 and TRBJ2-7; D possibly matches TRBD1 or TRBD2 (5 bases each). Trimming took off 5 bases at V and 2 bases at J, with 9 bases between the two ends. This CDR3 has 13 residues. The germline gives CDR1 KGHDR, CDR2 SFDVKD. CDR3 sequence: CATSVGDAYEQYF. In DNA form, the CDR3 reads TGTGCCACCAGTGTGGGGGACGCCTACGAGCAGTACTTC.

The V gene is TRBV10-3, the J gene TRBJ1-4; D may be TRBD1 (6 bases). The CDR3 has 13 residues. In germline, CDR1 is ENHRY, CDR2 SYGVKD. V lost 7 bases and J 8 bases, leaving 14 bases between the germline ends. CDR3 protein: CAIKGDLGEKLFF. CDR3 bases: TGTGCCATCAAGGGGGACCTGGGAGAAAAACTGTTTTTT.

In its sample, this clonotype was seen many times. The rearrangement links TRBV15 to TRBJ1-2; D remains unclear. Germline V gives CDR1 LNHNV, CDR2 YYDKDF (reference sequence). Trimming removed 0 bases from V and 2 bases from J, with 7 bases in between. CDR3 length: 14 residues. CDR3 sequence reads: CATSRDAANYGYTF. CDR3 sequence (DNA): TGTGCCACCAGCAGAGATGCGGCAAACTATGGCTACACCTTC.

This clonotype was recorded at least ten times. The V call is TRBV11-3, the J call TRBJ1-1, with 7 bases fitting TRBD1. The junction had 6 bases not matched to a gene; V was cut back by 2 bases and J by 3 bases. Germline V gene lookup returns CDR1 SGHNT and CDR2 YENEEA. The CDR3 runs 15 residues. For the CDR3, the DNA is TGTGCCAGCAGCTTAAAGGGGGCTGGGGACACTGAAGCTTTCTTT. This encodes CASSLKGAGDTEAFF. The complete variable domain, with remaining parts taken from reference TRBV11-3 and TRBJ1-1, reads EAGVVQSPRYKIIEKKQPVAFWCNPISGHNTLYWYLQNLGQGPELLIRYENEEAVDDSQLPKDRFSAERLKGVDSTLKIQPAELGDSAVYLCASSLKGAGDTEAFFGQGTRLTVV.